This T cell receptor (beta chain) was sequenced for a study of T-cell reconstitution after alpha-beta-depleted transplantation in children. A word on this clonotype: Its cognate antigen is unknown.

The CDR3 consists of 16 residues. Germline loops: CDR1 SQVTM, CDR2 ANQGSEA. V shed 6 bases and J 4 bases; nucleotides not matched to a gene: 16. Study observations and caveats: Two months or so post-transplant, alpha-beta T cells reportedly derived from several hundred expanded graft clones. Recipient T cells and thymic progenitors that survived gave rise to the high TCRbeta diversity observed at day 60 in some patients. Newly made T cells mostly supplied T-cell counts and diversity one year after transplant.

Unique molecular identifiers were incorporated during preparation of the TCRbeta library. TCRdb re-analysed the PCR reads in MiXCR, keeping a single row per CDR3 protein. In the table there are hundreds of thousands of distinct CDR3 sequences, less than 15% of which are singletons. The clonotype originates from a girl aged 2 to 9 with congenital amegakaryocytic thrombocytopenia, due to receive a stem cell transplant. This sequence joins TRBV29-1 and TRBJ2-3, with TRBD1 matching over 7 bases. The sample in question was PBMCs, obtained before TCRalphabeta/CD19-depleted stem cell transplant. CDR3 DNA sequence: TGCAGCGTACTAAACCGGGACAGTGGGGTGTCAGATACGCAGTATTTT. It encodes CSVLNRDSGVSDTQYF.